Presented here are 10 T cell receptor beta chains from one specimen sequenced in a study of spatial heterogeneity in lung cancer. TCRdb itself ran the 5' RACE reads through MiXCR, one entry per CDR3 protein. The sample lists some 80,000 distinct CDR3 sequences, 7% to 9% occurring once. As for time point: sample taken at primary tumor resection. Source: PBMCs, taken at surgery. Every receptor here comes from a male donor with early-stage non-small cell lung cancer.

This clonotype was recorded at least ten times. The chain uses TRBV30 and TRBJ2-4; no clear D gene. CDR3 length: 14 residues. V dropped 5 bases and J dropped 0 bases, with 11 bases sitting between them. Germline V CDR1 and CDR2: GTSNPN, SVGIG (reference sequence). The CDR3 DNA sequence: TGTGCCTGGCATAGTAAGGCAGCCAAAAACATTCAGTACTTC. It specifies CAWHSKAAKNIQYF.

The chain is built from TRBV10-1 and TRBJ2-7, with D hard to call. CDR3 length: 12 amino acids. The V gene lost 3 bases and the J gene lost 5 bases, with 8 bases spanning the gap. Germline loops: CDR1 WNHNN, CDR2 SYGVQD (reference sequence). In nucleotides, the CDR3 is TGCGCCAGCAGTGATCTCGGAAACGAGCAGTACTTC. This encodes CASSDLGNEQYF.

This clonotype was seen ten or more times. The chain has TRBV2 and TRBJ2-6; the D is unclear. Germline V lookup: CDR1 SNHLY, CDR2 FYNNEI. The CDR3 contains 18 residues. V was cut by 2 bases and J by 0 bases, with 14 bases left in between. The CDR3 DNA sequence: TGTGCCAGCAGTGAACTTACCGGGTCCAGCTCTGGGGCCAACGTCCTGACTTTC. Its protein is CASSELTGSSSGANVLTF.

This clonotype was observed a few times. This chain links TRBV6-4 with TRBJ2-1, with a weak D call TRBD2 (6 bases). Trimming shortened V by 4 bases and J by 12 bases, and 16 bases separated the two germline ends. The CDR3 has 13 residues. Germline loops: CDR1 MRHNA, CDR2 SNTAGT. The CDR3 reads CASSGYGGTLQFF. The CDR3 nucleotides read TGTGCCAGCAGTGGGTACGGGGGAACCCTGCAGTTCTTC.

In this sample, this clonotype turned up a few times. This sequence joins TRBV19 and TRBJ2-1; D possibly corresponds to TRBD2 (6 bases). V was cut by 1 base and J by 1 base, with 11 bases left in between. The germline V gene encodes CDR1 LNHDA and CDR2 SQIVND (reference sequence). The length of the CDR3 is 16 residues. CDR3 nucleotide sequence: TGTGCCAGTAGTATAGGGGCGGCGGGATCCTACAATGAGCAGTTCTTC. Protein sequence: CASSIGAAGSYNEQFF.

This clonotype showed up many times. The rearrangement links TRBV29-1 to TRBJ2-1; unclear D gene. Germline V CDR1 and CDR2: SQVTM, ANQGSEA. This CDR3 comprises 13 residues. V was trimmed by 3 bases and J by 5 bases, leaving 11 bases between them. The CDR3 DNA follows: TGCAGCGTTGATAACTTACGTGACAATGAGCAGTTCTTC. The encoded protein is CSVDNLRDNEQFF.

Ten or more counts support this clonotype. This rearrangement joins TRBV20-1 to TRBJ1-5; D remains ambiguous. The CDR3 is 12 residues long. The V and J ends lost 3 bases and 6 bases respectively, with 9 bases between them. Germline CDR1 reads DFQATT; CDR2 reads SNEGSKA (reference sequence). In nucleotides, the CDR3 is TGCAGTGCTAGGACGGGAATTCAGCCCCAGCATTTT. Translating it yields CSARTGIQPQHF.

This clonotype was seen a handful of times. This chain joins TRBV5-1 and TRBJ2-5; D possibly uses TRBD1 or TRBD2 (5 bases each). CDR3 size: 14 residues. Germline V gene sequence: CDR1 SGHRS, CDR2 YFSETQ. The ends were cut back, 2 bases at V and 2 bases at J, with 10 bases in the middle. CDR3 coding DNA: TGCGCCAGCAGCTTCAGGGACCGTCAAGAGACCCAGTACTTC. Translated, it gives CASSFRDRQETQYF.

Worth noting for this clonotype: Being one base from a much bigger clone, this may be a read error. The chain recombines TRBV24-1 with TRBJ2-1, with D possibly TRBD1 on 5 matching bases. CDR1 and CDR2 (germline): KGHDR, SFDVKD. The CDR3 totals 15 residues. CDR3: CVTSDFRVEYNEQFF. DNA of the CDR3: TGTGTCACCAGTGATTTCAGGGTCGAATACAATGAGCAGTTCTTC.

The chain employs TRBV11-3 and TRBJ2-5, with 12 bases identical to TRBD2. This CDR3 has 16 residues. V shed 3 bases and J 5 bases; nucleotides not matched to a gene: 7. The germline V gene has CDR1 SGHNT and CDR2 YENEEA. The CDR3 is CASSFGLAGSGETQYF. The CDR3 coding sequence is TGTGCCAGCAGCTTTGGACTAGCGGGGAGCGGGGAGACCCAGTACTTC.